Below, 2 T cell receptor beta chains from the same sample are listed, as sequenced in a study of blood T cell repertoires in COVID-19. Sequencing used immunoSEQ multiplex PCR; TCRdb keeps in-frame clones, though not all of them. The table lists about 33,000 clones, 84% of them singletons. Sample: peripheral blood. Source of these receptors: a human donor in a cohort sampled during active COVID-19.

This chain connects TRBV4-3 to TRBJ1-2, with a tentative D call TRBD1 (6 bases). The germline V gene has CDR1 LGHNA and CDR2 YSLEER. This CDR3 is built from 17 residues. The V end was cut by 0 bases, the J end by 2 bases, with 16 bases between. CDR3 DNA sequence: TGCGCCAGCAGCCAAGATAGGGCGGCAGGGGTAAACTATGGCTACACCTTC. Amino acid sequence: CASSQDRAAGVNYGYTF.

The genes are TRBV4-1 and TRBJ1-4; no reliable D call. Germline V gene lookup returns CDR1 MGHRA and CDR2 YSYEKL. This CDR3 has 14 residues. V was trimmed by 4 bases and J by 5 bases, leaving 11 bases between them. The DNA of the CDR3 is TGCGCCAGCAGCCTTCTGGGCCTAAATGAAAAACTGTTTTTT. Translated, it gives CASSLLGLNEKLFF.